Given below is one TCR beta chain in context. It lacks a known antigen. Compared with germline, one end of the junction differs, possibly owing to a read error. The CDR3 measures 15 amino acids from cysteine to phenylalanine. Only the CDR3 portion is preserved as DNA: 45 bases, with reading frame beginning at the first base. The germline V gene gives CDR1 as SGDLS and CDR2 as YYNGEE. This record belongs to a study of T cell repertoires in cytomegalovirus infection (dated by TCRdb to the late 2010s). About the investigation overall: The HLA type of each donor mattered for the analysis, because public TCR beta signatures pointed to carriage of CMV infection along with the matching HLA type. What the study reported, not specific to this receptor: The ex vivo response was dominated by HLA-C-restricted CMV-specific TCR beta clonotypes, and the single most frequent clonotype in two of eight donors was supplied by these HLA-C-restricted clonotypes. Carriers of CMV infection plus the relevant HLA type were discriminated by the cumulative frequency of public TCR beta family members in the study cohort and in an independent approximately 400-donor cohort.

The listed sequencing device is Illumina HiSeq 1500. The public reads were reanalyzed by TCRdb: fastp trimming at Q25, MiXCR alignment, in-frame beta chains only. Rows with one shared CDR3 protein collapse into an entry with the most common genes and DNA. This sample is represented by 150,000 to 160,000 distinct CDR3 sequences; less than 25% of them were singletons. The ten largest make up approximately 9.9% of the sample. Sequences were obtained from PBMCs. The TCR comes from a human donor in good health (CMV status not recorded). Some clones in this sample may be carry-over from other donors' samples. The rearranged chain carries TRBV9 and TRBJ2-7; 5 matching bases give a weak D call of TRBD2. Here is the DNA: TGTGCCAGCAGAGTAGGCGGGTCACCTCAGTACGAGCAGTACTTC. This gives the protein CASRVGGSPQYEQYF. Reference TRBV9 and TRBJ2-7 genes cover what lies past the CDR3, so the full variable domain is DSGVTQTPKHLITATGQRVTLRCSPRSGDLSVYWYQQSLDQGLQFLIQYYNGEERAKGNILERFSAQQFPDLHSELNLSSLELGDSALYFCASRVGGSPQYEQYFGPGTRLTVT.